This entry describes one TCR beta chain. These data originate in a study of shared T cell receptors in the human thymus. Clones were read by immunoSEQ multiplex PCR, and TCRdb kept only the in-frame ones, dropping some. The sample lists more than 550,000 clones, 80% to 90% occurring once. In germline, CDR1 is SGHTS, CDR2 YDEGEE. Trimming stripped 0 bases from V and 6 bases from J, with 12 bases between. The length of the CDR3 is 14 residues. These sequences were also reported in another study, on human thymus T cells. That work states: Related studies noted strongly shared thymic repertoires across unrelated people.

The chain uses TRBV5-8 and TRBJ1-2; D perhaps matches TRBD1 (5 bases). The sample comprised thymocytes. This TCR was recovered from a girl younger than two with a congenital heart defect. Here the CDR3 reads CASSLGRAGHGYTF. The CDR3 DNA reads TGTGCCAGCAGCTTGGGGCGGGCGGGGCATGGCTACACCTTC.